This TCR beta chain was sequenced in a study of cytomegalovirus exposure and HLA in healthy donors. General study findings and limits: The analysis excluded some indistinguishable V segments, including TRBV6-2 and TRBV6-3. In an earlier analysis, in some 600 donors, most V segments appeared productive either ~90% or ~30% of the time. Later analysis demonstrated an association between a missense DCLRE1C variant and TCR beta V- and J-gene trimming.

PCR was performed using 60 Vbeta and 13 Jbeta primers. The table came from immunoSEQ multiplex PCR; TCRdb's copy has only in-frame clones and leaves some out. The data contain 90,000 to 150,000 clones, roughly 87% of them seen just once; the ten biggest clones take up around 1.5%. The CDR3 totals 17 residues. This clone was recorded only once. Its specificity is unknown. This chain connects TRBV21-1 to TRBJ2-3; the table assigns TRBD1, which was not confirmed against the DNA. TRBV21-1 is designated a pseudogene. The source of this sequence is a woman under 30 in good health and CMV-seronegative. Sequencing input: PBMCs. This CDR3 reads CASSNGTGAGSTDTQYF. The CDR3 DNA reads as TGTGCCAGCAGCAATGGGACAGGCGCGGGGAGCACAGATACGCAGTATTTT.